A selection of T cell receptor beta chains follows, all from one sample in a study of blood T cell repertoires in COVID-19. Clones were sequenced by immunoSEQ multiplex PCR, and TCRdb holds only the in-frame ones, with some missing. The table has a few hundred thousand clones, roughly 80% seen once. The material sequenced was peripheral blood. These receptors were obtained from a woman aged 80 or older with acute or convalescent COVID-19. Both conserved end residues are part of each CDR3. Each record gives: clone size, D gene, V gene, J gene, CDR3 protein, CDR3 DNA. D genes are given only for firm matches. Size is stated for part of the rows, as once, few or many counts, or as a class when the clone is expanded.

>many|NA|TRBV3-1/TRBV3-2|TRBJ1-2
CASSEGTRQYYGYTF
TGTGCCAGCAGCGAGGGGACACGGCAGTACTATGGCTACACCTTC
>NA|TRBD1|TRBV5-1|TRBJ2-1
CASSFRGQPNSYNEQFF
TGCGCCAGCAGCTTTAGGGGACAGCCTAACTCTTACAATGAGCAGTTCTTC
>NA|NA|TRBV9|TRBJ2-7
CASGPGSSGYEQYF
TGTGCCAGCGGCCCCGGGAGTAGCGGCTACGAGCAGTACTTC
>NA|TRBD1|TRBV6-5|TRBJ1-2
CASRRTGLYGYTF
TGTGCCAGCAGACGGACAGGACTCTATGGCTACACCTTC
>NA|TRBD2|TRBV7-2|TRBJ2-1
CASRLAGGLYNEQFF
TGTGCCTCAAGGCTAGCGGGGGGTCTATACAATGAGCAGTTCTTC
>NA|TRBD1|TRBV9|TRBJ1-2
CASSDSYRGGLYGYTF
TGTGCCAGCAGCGACTCTTACAGGGGAGGATTATATGGCTACACCTTC
>NA|NA|TRBV30|TRBJ2-1
CAYNVGANKFF
TGTGCCTACAACGTAGGGGCTAATAAGTTCTTC
>once|NA|TRBV6-5|TRBJ1-5
CASKGPGGQPQHF
TGTGCCAGCAAGGGACCCGGGGGTCAGCCCCAGCATTTT
>few|TRBD2|TRBV30|TRBJ2-1
CAWRRLAGGSSYNEQFF
TGTGCCTGGAGACGGCTAGCGGGAGGGAGCTCCTACAATGAGCAGTTCTTC
>once|TRBD1|TRBV11-2|TRBJ1-3
CASSLEGTGGNTIYF
TGTGCCAGCAGCTTAGAGGGGACAGGGGGAAACACCATATATTTT
>NA|NA|TRBV7-2|TRBJ2-3
CASSLDSHSTDTQYF
TGTGCCAGCAGCTTAGACAGCCATAGCACAGATACGCAGTATTTT
>NA|NA|TRBV5-4|TRBJ1-2
CASRPPERSYGYTF
TGTGCCAGCAGACCTCCGGAGCGGAGTTATGGCTACACCTTC
>NA|TRBD2|TRBV5-1|TRBJ2-3
CASSPDGGFADTQYF
TGCGCCAGCAGCCCAGACGGGGGGTTCGCAGATACGCAGTATTTT
>once|NA|TRBV19|TRBJ1-2
CASRGEEGNYGYTF
TGTGCCAGTAGGGGTGAGGAGGGGAACTATGGCTACACCTTC
>NA|NA|TRBV5-1|TRBJ2-5
CASSPTQETQYF
TGCGCCAGCAGCCCGACTCAAGAGACCCAGTACTTC
>NA|NA|TRBV7-3|TRBJ2-7
CASSTGSGYEQYF
TGTGCCAGCAGCACCGGGAGCGGATACGAGCAGTACTTC
>NA|TRBD1|TRBV6-1|TRBJ2-7
CASSEMGQSSYEQYF
TGTGCCAGCAGTGAAATGGGACAGAGCTCTTACGAGCAGTACTTC
>once|TRBD2|TRBV9|TRBJ2-2
CASSPVFEREGHGELFF
TGTGCCAGCAGCCCCGTCTTTGAGCGGGAGGGCCATGGGGAGCTGTTTTTT
>NA|TRBD2|TRBV18|TRBJ2-2
CASSPEALLAGAGELFF
TGTGCCAGCTCACCAGAAGCGCTGCTAGCGGGAGCCGGGGAGCTGTTTTTT
>NA|NA|TRBV6-5|TRBJ1-2
CATHRGAPNYGYTF
TGTGCCACCCACCGGGGGGCTCCCAACTATGGCTACACCTTC
>few|TRBD1|TRBV4-2|TRBJ1-1
CASSQDSTGEAFF
TGTGCCAGCAGCCAAGACTCGACAGGGGAAGCTTTCTTT
>NA|NA|TRBV1|TRBJ1-4
CTSSHPPREQEANEKLFF
TGCACCAGCAGCCATCCTCCCCGGGAGCAGGAGGCTAATGAAAAACTGTTTTTT
>NA|NA|TRBV5-4|TRBJ2-7
CASSALEGEQYF
TGTGCCAGCAGCGCCTTAGAGGGCGAGCAGTACTTC
>NA|NA|TRBV13|TRBJ2-5
CASREEKLAETQYF
TGTGCCAGCAGGGAGGAGAAATTGGCGGAGACCCAGTACTTC
>NA|TRBD1|TRBV19|TRBJ1-2
CASSTGGVEGYTF
TGTGCCAGTAGCACAGGGGGCGTTGAGGGCTACACCTTC
>once|NA|TRBV9|TRBJ1-1
CASSPDTAGTEAFF
TGTGCCAGCAGTCCCGACACCGCGGGAACTGAAGCTTTCTTT
>NA|TRBD2|TRBV10-1|TRBJ2-3
CASSGLAGSMADTQYF
TGCGCCAGCAGCGGACTAGCGGGATCTATGGCAGATACGCAGTATTTT
>NA|TRBD1|TRBV9|TRBJ2-7
CARIDTGGYEQYF
TGTGCCAGAATTGACACAGGGGGCTACGAGCAGTACTTC
>NA|NA|TRBV2|TRBJ2-7
CASRNRDVSYEQYF
TGTGCCAGCCGCAACCGGGATGTGTCCTACGAGCAGTACTTC
>NA|TRBD2|TRBV9|TRBJ2-5
CASSARLAGGQETQYF
TGTGCCAGCAGCGCCCGACTAGCGGGGGGCCAAGAGACCCAGTACTTC
>NA|TRBD2|TRBV5-8|TRBJ2-3
CASRGRGTDTQYF
TGTGCCAGCAGGGGGAGGGGCACAGATACGCAGTATTTT
>NA|NA|TRBV28|TRBJ1-5
CASSLSIGGGGQPQHF
TGTGCCAGCAGTTTATCCATCGGGGGGGGAGGGCAGCCCCAGCATTTT
>few|TRBD2|TRBV6-5|TRBJ2-7
CASRLGLAGYEQYF
TGTGCCAGCAGGCTGGGACTAGCGGGATACGAGCAGTACTTC
>NA|TRBD1|TRBV28|TRBJ1-5
CASSLSQWTGRLPQPQHF
TGTGCCAGCAGTTTATCCCAATGGACAGGTCGTTTGCCTCAGCCCCAGCATTTT
>NA|NA|TRBV9|TRBJ1-6
CASSVDSGPFNSPLHF
TGTGCCAGCAGCGTAGATTCAGGGCCCTTTAATTCACCCCTCCACTTT
>NA|NA|TRBV6-5|TRBJ1-6
CASSYRQENSPLHF
TGTGCCAGCAGTTACCGACAGGAAAATTCACCCCTCCACTTT
>NA|NA|TRBV3-1/TRBV3-2|TRBJ2-7
CASSQEVSGELEYF
TGTGCCAGCAGCCAAGAGGTTAGCGGAGAATTGGAGTACTTC
>NA|TRBD1|TRBV27|TRBJ2-7
CASRVNPGQGNEQYF
TGTGCCAGCAGGGTCAACCCCGGACAGGGAAACGAGCAGTACTTC
>few|NA|TRBV2|TRBJ2-1
CASSERSGGSHNEQFF
TGTGCCAGCAGTGAAAGGTCGGGGGGCTCTCACAATGAGCAGTTCTTC
>once|TRBD2|TRBV6-2/TRBV6-3|TRBJ2-5
CASSYSRTRPETQYF
TGTGCCAGCAGTTACTCCCGGACTAGGCCCGAGACCCAGTACTTC
>NA|NA|TRBV2|TRBJ1-5
CASSERAPGQPQHF
TGTGCCAGCAGTGAGAGGGCGCCCGGGCAGCCCCAGCATTTT
>NA|TRBD1|TRBV19|TRBJ1-5
CASRAGTGGGQPQHF
TGTGCCAGTAGGGCCGGGACAGGGGGCGGTCAGCCCCAGCATTTT
>many|NA|TRBV27|TRBJ1-5
CATSTGPWQPQHF
TGTGCCACCTCGACAGGTCCGTGGCAGCCCCAGCATTTT
>NA|NA|TRBV2|TRBJ1-1
CASSLMSGNTEAFF
TGTGCCAGCAGCCTAATGTCGGGGAACACTGAAGCTTTCTTT
>NA|TRBD2|TRBV7-2|TRBJ2-2
CASSPGLANTGELFF
TGTGCCAGCAGCCCCGGACTAGCGAACACCGGGGAGCTGTTTTTT
>NA|TRBD2|TRBV29-1|TRBJ2-3
CSVGTSGGGTDTQYF
TGCAGCGTGGGGACTAGCGGGGGTGGCACAGATACGCAGTATTTT